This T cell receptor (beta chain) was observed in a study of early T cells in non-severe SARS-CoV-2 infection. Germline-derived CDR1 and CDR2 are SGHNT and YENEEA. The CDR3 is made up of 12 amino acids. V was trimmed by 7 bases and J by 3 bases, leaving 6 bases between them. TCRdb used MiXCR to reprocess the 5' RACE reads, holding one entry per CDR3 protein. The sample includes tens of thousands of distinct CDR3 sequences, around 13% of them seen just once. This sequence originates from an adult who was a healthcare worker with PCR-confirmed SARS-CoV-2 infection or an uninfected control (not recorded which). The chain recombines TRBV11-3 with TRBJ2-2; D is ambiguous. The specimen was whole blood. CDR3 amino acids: CASKDYTGELFF. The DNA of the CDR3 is TGTGCCAGCAAAGACTACACCGGGGAGCTGTTTTTT.